The entry below gives a single TCR beta chain sequence along with its context. CDR1 is SGHAT and CDR2 is FQNNGV in the germline V gene. The ends lost 5 bases at V and 1 base at J; junction bases unmatched: 7. This CDR3 is built from 16 residues. This record belongs to a study of blood T cell repertoires in COVID-19. Study in general: Sites across the United States, Italy and Spain contributed samples from acute and convalescent COVID-19. From T cells, B-cell-depleted T cells, or PBMCs came the material, which was cDNA or gDNA.

The authors' processing: Counts of nucleated cells, estimated from reference gene primer amplification, were obtained. Some clones are missing from TCRdb's copy, which holds only in-frame ones; the method was immunoSEQ multiplex PCR. That table supplies the V and J calls and clone size; D and trimming were determined from the DNA. The profile shows roughly 150,000 clones, 60% to 85% of them singletons. This TCR came from a man aged 55-75 years with acute or convalescent COVID-19. This chain connects TRBV11-2 to TRBJ2-2; TRBD1 aligns across 7 bases. Sequenced input: peripheral blood. The CDR3 protein is CASSPQGQLNTGELFF. The CDR3 bases are TGTGCCAGCAGCCCCCAGGGACAGCTGAACACCGGGGAGCTGTTTTTT. Full variable domain (remainder filled in from reference TRBV11-2 and TRBJ2-2): EAGVAQSPRYKIIEKRQSVAFWCNPISGHATLYWYQQILGQGPKLLIQFQNNGVVDDSQLPKDRFSAERLKGVDSTLKIQPAKLEDSAVYLCASSPQGQLNTGELFFGEGSRLTVL.